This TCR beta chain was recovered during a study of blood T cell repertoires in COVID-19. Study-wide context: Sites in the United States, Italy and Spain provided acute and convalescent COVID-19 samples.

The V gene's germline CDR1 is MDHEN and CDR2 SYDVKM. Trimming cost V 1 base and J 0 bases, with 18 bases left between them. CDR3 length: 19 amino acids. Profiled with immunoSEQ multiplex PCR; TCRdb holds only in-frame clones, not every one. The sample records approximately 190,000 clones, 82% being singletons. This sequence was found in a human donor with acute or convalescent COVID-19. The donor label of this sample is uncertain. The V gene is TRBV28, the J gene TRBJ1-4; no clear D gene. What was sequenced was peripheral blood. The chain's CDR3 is CASSLFPPTGKSTNEKLFF. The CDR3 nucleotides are TGTGCCAGCAGTTTATTCCCTCCCACCGGGAAATCAACTAATGAAAAACTGTTTTTT.